This T cell receptor (beta chain) is from a study of metastatic and nonmetastatic thyroid tumors. Study information: Where malignant and benign thyroid patients were concerned, repertoires were compared across blood and tumor or nodule tissue.

Germline CDR1 is SGHVS and CDR2 is FNYEAQ. The CDR3 has 17 amino acids. V was cut by 4 bases and J by 6 bases, with 21 bases left in between. As concerns this clone: Its antigen is unknown.

Study observations and caveats: Significantly higher TCR beta diversity was reportedly seen in malignant thyroid tumors than benign nodules, in blood and tumor.

Nobody among the patients had been given any treatment before thyroid surgery. In the authors' workflow: The authors used CDR3 differences across clinicopathological groups to build a distant-metastasis classifier for papillary thyroid cancer. TCRdb called clones again from the PCR reads with MiXCR. These V and J calls rely on TCRdb rather than the paper's analysis. The sample holds over 50,000 clones, more than 25% seen once. The gene calls are TRBV7-6 and TRBJ2-2, with D perhaps matching TRBD2 (7 bases). This TCR was recovered from a female donor with papillary thyroid cancer or a benign thyroid nodule (not recorded which). Some clones in this sample may be carry-over from other donors' samples. The sample consisted of blood. CDR3 sequence (DNA): TGTGCCAGCAGCTCCCTCGGGACAACTAGCGTGGCCGGGGAGCTGTTTTTT. Translation gives CASSSLGTTSVAGELFF.